Following are 9 T cell receptor beta chains from one sample sequenced in a study of blood T cell repertoires in COVID-19. Profiled with immunoSEQ multiplex PCR; TCRdb holds only in-frame clones, not every one. In the table there are 250,000 or so clones, approximately 83% of which are singletons. Input material: peripheral blood. Source of these receptors: a human donor in a cohort sampled during active COVID-19.

V usage is TRBV6-2 or TRBV6-3 and J usage is TRBJ2-7; D remains ambiguous. V lost 6 bases, J lost 1 base, and 13 bases lay in between. There are 14 residues in the CDR3. From germline, CDR1 is MNHEY and CDR2 SVGEGT. In DNA form, the CDR3 reads TGTGCCAGCAGACCTACAACGCCGTCCTACGAGCAGTACTTC. This gives the protein CASRPTTPSYEQYF.

V and J are TRBV9 and TRBJ2-1; 9 bases align to TRBD2. In germline, CDR1 is SGDLS, CDR2 YYNGEE. V was pared by 1 base and J by 7 bases, with 3 bases of the junction left unmatched. The CDR3 is 14 residues long. The CDR3: CASSVSGRWNEQFF. CDR3 DNA: TGTGCCAGCAGCGTAAGCGGGAGGTGGAATGAGCAGTTCTTC.

The gene calls are TRBV15 and TRBJ2-7, with a possible D match to TRBD2 (6 bases). V lost 4 bases and J 3 bases, leaving 13 bases between the germline ends. Germline CDR1 LNHNV, CDR2 YYDKDF (reference sequence). This CDR3 comprises 14 residues. For the CDR3, the DNA is TGTGCCACCAGCATGGGCCCGGAGGGCTACGAGCAGTACTTC. It specifies CATSMGPEGYEQYF.

CDR3 loop: CASSPAGQGAGEQFF. The DNA for the CDR3 is TGTGCCAGCAGCCCGGCGGGACAGGGGGCGGGTGAGCAGTTCTTC. The rearrangement joins TRBV11-3 to TRBJ2-1; 12 bases are a match to TRBD1. Germline V gene sequence: CDR1 SGHNT, CDR2 YENEEA. The CDR3 is 15 amino acids. V trimming: 5 bases; J trimming: 9 bases; junction bases outside the gene matches: 8.

V gene TRBV11-2 combines with J gene TRBJ2-1; TRBD2 aligns across 7 bases. The J segment lost 2 bases and the V segment lost 2 bases, leaving 12 bases of the junction unmatched. This CDR3 has 18 amino acids. Germline V gene lookup returns CDR1 SGHAT and CDR2 FQNNGV. The CDR3 nucleotides are TGTGCCAGCAGCTTAAGCGGGGATAGCGGTGGGACCTACAATGAGCAGTTCTTC. Protein: CASSLSGDSGGTYNEQFF. Full variable domain (rest looked up from reference TRBV11-2 and TRBJ2-1): EAGVAQSPRYKIIEKRQSVAFWCNPISGHATLYWYQQILGQGPKLLIQFQNNGVVDDSQLPKDRFSAERLKGVDSTLKIQPAKLEDSAVYLCASSLSGDSGGTYNEQFFGPGTRLTVL.

The V and J genes are TRBV6-5 and TRBJ2-7, with TRBD2 matching over 13 bases. Germline lookup yields CDR1 MNHEY and CDR2 SVGAGI. The V gene end was trimmed by 6 bases and the J gene end by 6 bases; junction bases not matched to a gene: 8. This CDR3 comprises 15 residues. CDR3 in amino acids: CASSSWTSGSREQYF. The CDR3 region has the DNA TGTGCCAGCAGCTCTTGGACTAGCGGGAGTCGCGAGCAGTACTTC.

The chain joins TRBV10-1 to TRBJ1-4; D is unclear. The CDR3 sequence is 14 residues long. Germline V gene sequence: CDR1 WNHNN, CDR2 SYGVQD (reference sequence). V was pared by 0 bases and J by 11 bases, with 13 bases between. As DNA, the CDR3 is TGCGCCAGCAGTGAGTCCGGGCCGGGAGGGAAACTGTTTTTT. Its translation is CASSESGPGGKLFF.

This rearrangement joins TRBV19 to TRBJ1-5; 10 nucleotides line up with TRBD1. Losses at the gene ends were 3 bases for V and 4 bases for J; bases not matched to a gene: 6. The CDR3 spans 16 residues. Looked up from germline, CDR1 is LNHDA and CDR2 is SQIVND (reference sequence). CDR3 DNA sequence: TGTGCCAGTAGTATTTCGACAGGGGGCCGAAATCAGCCCCAGCATTTT. Translated, it gives CASSISTGGRNQPQHF.

The chain employs TRBV5-4 and TRBJ1-1; D is uncertain. V was trimmed by 6 bases and J by 7 bases, leaving 16 bases between them. This CDR3 spans 13 amino acids. Per the germline V gene, CDR1 is SGHNT and CDR2 is YYREEE (reference sequence). The CDR3 nucleotides are TGTGCCAGCACTACCGTGGGCCCTGGTGAAGCTTTCTTT. It codes for CASTTVGPGEAFF.